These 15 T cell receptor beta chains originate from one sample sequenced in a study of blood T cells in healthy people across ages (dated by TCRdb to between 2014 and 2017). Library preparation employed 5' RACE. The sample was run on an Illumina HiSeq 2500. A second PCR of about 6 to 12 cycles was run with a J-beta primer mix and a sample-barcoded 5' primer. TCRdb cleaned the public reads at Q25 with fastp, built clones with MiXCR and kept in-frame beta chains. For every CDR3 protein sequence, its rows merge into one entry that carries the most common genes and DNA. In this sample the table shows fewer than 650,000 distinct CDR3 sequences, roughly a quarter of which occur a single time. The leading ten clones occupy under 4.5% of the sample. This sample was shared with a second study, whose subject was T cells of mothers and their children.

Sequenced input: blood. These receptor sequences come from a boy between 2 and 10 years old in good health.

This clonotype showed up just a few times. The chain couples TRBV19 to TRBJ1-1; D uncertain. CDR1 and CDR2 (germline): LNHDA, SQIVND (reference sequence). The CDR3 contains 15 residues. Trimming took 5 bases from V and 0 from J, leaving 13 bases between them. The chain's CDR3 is CASSPLASVNTEAFF. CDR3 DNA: TGTGCCAGTAGTCCCCTCGCGTCGGTGAACACTGAAGCTTTCTTT.

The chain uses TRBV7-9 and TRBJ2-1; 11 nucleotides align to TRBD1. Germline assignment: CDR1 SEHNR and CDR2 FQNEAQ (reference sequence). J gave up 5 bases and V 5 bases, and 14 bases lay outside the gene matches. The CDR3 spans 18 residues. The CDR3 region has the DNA TGTGCCAGCAGCCCTAAGAGGATCGGGACAGGGGGGAACAATGAGCAGTTCTTC. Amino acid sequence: CASSPKRIGTGGNNEQFF.

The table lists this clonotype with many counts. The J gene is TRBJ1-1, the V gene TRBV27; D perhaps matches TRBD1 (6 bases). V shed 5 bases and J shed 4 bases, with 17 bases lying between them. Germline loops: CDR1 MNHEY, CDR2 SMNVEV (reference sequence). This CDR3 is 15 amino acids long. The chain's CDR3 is CASSPSPTGITEAFF. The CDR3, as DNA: TGTGCCAGCAGTCCGTCACCTACAGGGATCACTGAAGCTTTCTTT.

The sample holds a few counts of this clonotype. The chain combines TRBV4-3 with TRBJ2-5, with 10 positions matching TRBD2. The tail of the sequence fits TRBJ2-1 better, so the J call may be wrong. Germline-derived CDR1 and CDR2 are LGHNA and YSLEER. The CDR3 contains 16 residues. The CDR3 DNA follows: TGCGCCAGCAGCCATTTTATAGCGGGAGGAGGCAATGAGCAGTTCTTC. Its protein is CASSHFIAGGGNEQFF.

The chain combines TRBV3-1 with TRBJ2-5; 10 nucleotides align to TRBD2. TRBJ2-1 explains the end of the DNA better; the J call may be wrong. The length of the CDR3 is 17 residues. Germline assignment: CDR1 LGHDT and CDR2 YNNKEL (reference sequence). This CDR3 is CASSPRNSGGFYNEQFF. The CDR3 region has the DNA TGTGCCAGCAGCCCCAGGAATAGCGGGGGGTTTTACAATGAGCAGTTCTTC.

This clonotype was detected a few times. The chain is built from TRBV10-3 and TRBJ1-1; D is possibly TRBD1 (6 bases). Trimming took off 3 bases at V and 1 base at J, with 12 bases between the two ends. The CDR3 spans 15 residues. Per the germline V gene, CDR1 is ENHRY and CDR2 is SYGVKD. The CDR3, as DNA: TGTGCCATCAGTGAACCTGAGACAGGGAACACTGAAGCTTTCTTT. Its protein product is CAISEPETGNTEAFF.

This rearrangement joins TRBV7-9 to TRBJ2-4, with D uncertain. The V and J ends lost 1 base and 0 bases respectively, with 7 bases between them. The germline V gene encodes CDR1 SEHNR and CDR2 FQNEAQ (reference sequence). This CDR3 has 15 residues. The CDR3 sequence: CASSLGTVAKNIQYF. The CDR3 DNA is TGTGCCAGCAGCTTAGGGACGGTAGCCAAAAACATTCAGTACTTC.

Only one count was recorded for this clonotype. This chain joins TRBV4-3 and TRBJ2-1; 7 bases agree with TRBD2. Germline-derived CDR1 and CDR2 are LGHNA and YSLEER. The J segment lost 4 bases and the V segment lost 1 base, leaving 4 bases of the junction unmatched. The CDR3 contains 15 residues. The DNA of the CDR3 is TGCGCCAGCAGCCAAGTGCTAGCGGAGTACAATGAGCAGTTCTTC. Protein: CASSQVLAEYNEQFF.

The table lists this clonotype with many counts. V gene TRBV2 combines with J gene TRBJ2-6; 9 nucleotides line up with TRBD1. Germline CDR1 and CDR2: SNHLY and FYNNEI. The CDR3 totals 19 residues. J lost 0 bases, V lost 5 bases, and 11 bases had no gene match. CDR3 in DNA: TGTGCCAGCAGTTGGGGACAGGGCCTCTGGAACTCTGGGGCCAACGTCCTGACTTTC. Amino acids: CASSWGQGLWNSGANVLTF. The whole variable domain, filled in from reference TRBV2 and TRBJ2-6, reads EPEVTQTPSHQVTQMGQEVILRCVPISNHLYFYWYRQILGQKVEFLVSFYNNEISEKSEIFDDQFSVERPDGSNFTLKIRSTKLEDSAMYFCASSWGQGLWNSGANVLTFGAGSRLTVL.

The DNA for the CDR3 is TGTGCCAGCAGTCCTGAATCCCGGAACTATGGCTACACCTTC. It specifies CASSPESRNYGYTF. The rearrangement joins TRBV12-3 or TRBV12-4 to TRBJ1-2; the D is unclear. The CDR3 covers 14 residues. V gave up 5 bases and J gave up 2 bases, with 12 bases separating them.

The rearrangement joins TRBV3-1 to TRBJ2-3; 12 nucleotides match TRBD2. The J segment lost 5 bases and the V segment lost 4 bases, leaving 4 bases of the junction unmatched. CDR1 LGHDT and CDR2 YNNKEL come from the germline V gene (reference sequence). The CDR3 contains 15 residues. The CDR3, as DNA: TGTGCCAGCAGCCTGCTAGCGGGAGGGGTAGATACGCAGTATTTT. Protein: CASSLLAGGVDTQYF.

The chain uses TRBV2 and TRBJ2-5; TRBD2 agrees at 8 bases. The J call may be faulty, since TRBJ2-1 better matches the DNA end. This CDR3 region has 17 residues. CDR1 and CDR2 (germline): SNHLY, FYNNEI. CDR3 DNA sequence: TGTGCCAGCTCAGGCGGGGGGTCCATCGGGGGCTACAATGAGCAGTTCTTC. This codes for CASSGGGSIGGYNEQFF.

CDR3 sequence: CASTLRPGQGITNEKLFF. The CDR3 DNA reads as TGTGCCAGCACCCTAAGGCCGGGACAGGGAATTACTAATGAAAAACTGTTTTTT. The chain employs TRBV28 and TRBJ1-4; 9 nucleotides align to TRBD1. V was pared by 7 bases and J by 2 bases, with 14 bases of the junction left unmatched. The CDR3 contains 18 residues. CDR1 MDHEN and CDR2 SYDVKM come from the germline V gene.

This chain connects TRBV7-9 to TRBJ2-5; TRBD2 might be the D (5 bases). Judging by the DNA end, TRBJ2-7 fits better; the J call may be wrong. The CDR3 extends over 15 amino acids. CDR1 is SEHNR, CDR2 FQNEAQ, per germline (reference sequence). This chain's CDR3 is CASSPPKLGDHEQYF. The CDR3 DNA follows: TGTGCCAGCAGCCCACCGAAGTTGGGAGATCACGAGCAGTACTTC.

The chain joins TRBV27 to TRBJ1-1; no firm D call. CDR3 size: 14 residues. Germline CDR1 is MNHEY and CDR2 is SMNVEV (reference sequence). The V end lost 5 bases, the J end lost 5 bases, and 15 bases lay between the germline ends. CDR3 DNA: TGTGCCAGCAGTCCCCATAGACTGGGTACTGAAGCTTTCTTT. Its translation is CASSPHRLGTEAFF.